Described below is a single T cell receptor (beta chain) sequence and its context. Its antigen is not known. Naive CD8 cells comprised CD45RO-negative, CCR7-positively selected cells, excluding terminally differentiated effector memory CD45RA+ cells. The source of the sample is a study of shared clonotypes between healthy human individuals. Notes on the study in general: Approximately 4.6% of naive CD4 clonotypes were shared across a few donors.

CDR1 and CDR2 from the germline V gene are MNHEY and SVGAGI. V lost 0 bases, J lost 7 bases, and 7 bases lay in between. The CDR3 extends over 13 amino acids. Sequenced by immunoSEQ multiplex PCR; TCRdb stores in-frame clones only, minus some. The sample holds approximately 2,200,000 clones, 85% to 95% seen once. The sample taken for sequencing was naive CD8+ T cells from PBMCs. This TCR came from a man between 18 and 35 years old in good health. Some clones in this sample may be carry-over from other donors' samples. The rearrangement links TRBV6-5 to TRBJ2-1; D is undetermined. CDR3 sequence: CASSYSRKNEQFF. CDR3 DNA sequence: TGTGCCAGCAGTTACTCGCGCAAGAATGAGCAGTTCTTC.